These T cell receptor beta chains were read from a single sample in a study of blood T cell repertoires in COVID-19. Using immunoSEQ multiplex PCR, the repertoire was profiled, and TCRdb retains in-frame clones only, with some absent. There are around 76,000 clones in the sample; 65% to 80% occur only once, and around 30% lies in the top ten. The sequenced sample was peripheral blood. The receptors originated from an elderly woman with active or convalescent COVID-19. The CDR3 runs from the conserved cysteine through the conserved F or W. The D gene is left open where the match is weak. The size entry is marked missing in some rows and otherwise reads once, few, many or a size class.

CDR3 protein: CASSNVPGTSGGAEETQYF
CDR3 DNA: TGTGCCAGCAGCAACGTGCCCGGGACTAGCGGGGGGGCGGAAGAGACCCAGTACTTC
J gene: TRBJ2-5
clone size: -
D gene: -
V gene: TRBV21-1

CDR3 protein: CASSLAPAGGSEQYF
CDR3 DNA: TGTGCCAGCAGCTTGGCACCAGCGGGGGGTAGCGAGCAGTACTTC
J gene: TRBJ2-7
clone size: once
D gene: TRBD2
V gene: TRBV5-6

CDR3 protein: CASSEILNYGYTF
CDR3 DNA: TGTGCCAGCAGTGAAATATTGAACTATGGCTACACCTTC
J gene: TRBJ1-2
clone size: -
D gene: -
V gene: TRBV25-1

CDR3 protein: CASSDRGNSPLHF
CDR3 DNA: TGTGCCAGCAGCGACAGGGGGAATTCACCCCTCCACTTT
J gene: TRBJ1-6
clone size: few
D gene: TRBD1
V gene: TRBV6-6

CDR3 protein: CASGLDPPGGTEAFF
CDR3 DNA: TGCGCCAGCGGCCTGGACCCCCCTGGGGGGACTGAAGCTTTCTTT
J gene: TRBJ1-1
clone size: -
D gene: -
V gene: TRBV5-1

CDR3 protein: CPRTPLPIPNYGYTF
CDR3 DNA: TGCCCCCGCACTCCACTCCCCATACCTAACTATGGCTACACCTTC
J gene: TRBJ1-2
clone size: -
D gene: -
V gene: TRBV4-1

CDR3 protein: CASSFSGGGQNTEAFF
CDR3 DNA: TGTGCCAGCTCATTCTCCGGGGGGGGTCAGAACACTGAAGCTTTCTTT
J gene: TRBJ1-1
clone size: -
D gene: -
V gene: TRBV18

CDR3 protein: CASSSGGGTDTQYF
CDR3 DNA: TGTGCCAGCAGCTCGGGGGGGGGCACAGATACGCAGTATTTT
J gene: TRBJ2-3
clone size: -
D gene: TRBD2
V gene: TRBV5-6

CDR3 protein: CASSLQYYEQYF
CDR3 DNA: TGTGCCAGCAGCCTACAGTACTACGAGCAGTACTTC
J gene: TRBJ2-7
clone size: -
D gene: -
V gene: TRBV5-6

CDR3 protein: CASSPGADTQYF
CDR3 DNA: TGTGCCAGCAGTCCGGGGGCAGATACGCAGTATTTT
J gene: TRBJ2-3
clone size: -
D gene: -
V gene: TRBV6-6

CDR3 protein: CASSPGTATGELFF
CDR3 DNA: TGTGCCAGCAGCCCTGGGACTGCCACCGGGGAGCTGTTTTTT
J gene: TRBJ2-2
clone size: few
D gene: -
V gene: TRBV7-3

CDR3 protein: CASSLGAYSGNEKLFF
CDR3 DNA: TGCGCCAGCAGCTTGGGGGCATACTCGGGAAATGAAAAACTGTTTTTT
J gene: TRBJ1-4
clone size: once
D gene: -
V gene: TRBV5-1

CDR3 protein: CASSFRTGPVWSLHF
CDR3 DNA: TGTGCCAGCAGCTTCCGGACAGGGCCAGTCTGGTCCCTCCACTTT
J gene: TRBJ1-6
clone size: -
D gene: TRBD1
V gene: TRBV7-2

CDR3 protein: CASSPPASQGARGYTF
CDR3 DNA: TGTGCCAGCTCACCACCGGCGTCACAGGGGGCGCGAGGCTACACCTTC
J gene: TRBJ1-2
clone size: -
D gene: TRBD1
V gene: TRBV18

CDR3 protein: CASSSRGGGQPQHF
CDR3 DNA: TGTGCCAGCAGCTCGAGGGGGGGCGGTCAGCCCCAGCATTTT
J gene: TRBJ1-5
clone size: -
D gene: -
V gene: TRBV7-2

CDR3 protein: CASSYSSLAGVETQYF
CDR3 DNA: TGTGCCAGCAGTTACTCGAGCCTAGCGGGGGTTGAGACCCAGTACTTC
J gene: TRBJ2-5
clone size: once
D gene: TRBD2
V gene: TRBV6-5

CDR3 protein: CASSLTRGEQYF
CDR3 DNA: TGTGCCAGCAGCTTAACAAGGGGCGAGCAGTACTTC
J gene: TRBJ2-7
clone size: -
D gene: -
V gene: TRBV7-9

CDR3 protein: CASSLEQGRQYF
CDR3 DNA: TGTGCCAGCAGCTTAGAACAGGGGAGACAGTATTTT
J gene: TRBJ2-3
clone size: -
D gene: TRBD1
V gene: TRBV7-2

CDR3 protein: CASSRNDLGGEKLFF
CDR3 DNA: TGTGCCAGCAGCCGGAACGACCTGGGAGGGGAAAAACTGTTTTTT
J gene: TRBJ1-4
clone size: -
D gene: -
V gene: TRBV7-2

CDR3 protein: CASVRGSYGYTF
CDR3 DNA: TGTGCCAGCGTTAGGGGGTCCTATGGCTACACCTTC
J gene: TRBJ1-2
clone size: -
D gene: -
V gene: TRBV7-2

CDR3 protein: CASSGQGPYGYTF
CDR3 DNA: TGTGCCAGCAGCGGGCAGGGGCCATATGGCTACACCTTC
J gene: TRBJ1-2
clone size: -
D gene: -
V gene: TRBV7-9

CDR3 protein: CASNPSGAEQYF
CDR3 DNA: TGTGCCAGCAATCCGTCCGGAGCGGAGCAGTACTTC
J gene: TRBJ2-7
clone size: -
D gene: -
V gene: TRBV2

CDR3 protein: CASSSALRGFTEAFF
CDR3 DNA: TGTGCCAGCAGCTCCGCACTCAGGGGATTCACTGAAGCTTTCTTT
J gene: TRBJ1-1
clone size: -
D gene: -
V gene: TRBV5-5

CDR3 protein: CASSVRAGGLETQYF
CDR3 DNA: TGTGCCAGCAGCGTACGGGCGGGGGGGCTTGAGACCCAGTACTTC
J gene: TRBJ2-5
clone size: -
D gene: TRBD2
V gene: TRBV9

CDR3 protein: CATRPGDYGYTF
CDR3 DNA: TGCGCCACCCGCCCAGGGGACTATGGCTACACCTTC
J gene: TRBJ1-2
clone size: -
D gene: -
V gene: TRBV5-1

CDR3 protein: CASSLAAPSDEQYF
CDR3 DNA: TGTGCCAGCAGCTTAGCCGCACCGTCGGACGAGCAGTACTTC
J gene: TRBJ2-7
clone size: -
D gene: -
V gene: TRBV7-9

CDR3 protein: CASTKALPGANVLTF
CDR3 DNA: TGTGCCAGTACCAAAGCCCTACCCGGGGCCAACGTCCTGACTTTC
J gene: TRBJ2-6
clone size: -
D gene: -
V gene: TRBV19